The sequence of this T cell receptor beta chain was determined in a study of cytomegalovirus exposure and HLA in healthy donors. Study-wide background: Earlier sequencing of 150 million to 200 million T cells yielded nearly 120 million unique TCR beta sequences. Membership in the Caucasian-associated ancestry cluster was found for about 84% of approximately 430 genotyped donors.

When sampled, the donors appeared nominally healthy, though they likely had unrecorded immune exposures. Study-level points and caveats: Many donors shared some public TCRs, even though most TCR sequences were rare.

CDR3 size: 14 residues. V lost 0 bases and J lost 7, with 8 bases in between. Per germline, CDR1 SGHRS and CDR2 YFSETQ. Comment on this clone: Its antigen is unknown.

The study ran its PCR with 60 Vbeta and 13 Jbeta primers. TCRdb's table, derived via immunoSEQ multiplex PCR, lists solely in-frame clones and lacks some. Recorded for this sample: more than 50,000 clones. The source of this sequence is a woman aged 40 to 49 in good health and CMV-seronegative. The chain combines TRBV5-1 with TRBJ1-6; D ambiguous. Source material: PBMCs. DNA for the CDR3: TGCGCCAGCAGCTTGGAGGCAGCGAATTCACCCCTCCACTTT. Its translation: CASSLEAANSPLHF.